These 11 T cell receptor beta chains came from one sample sequenced in a study of vaccination and CD4 T cells after COVID-19. The antigens for these receptors are not known. Treatment denoted: 10-day PBMC culture with coronavirus spike peptide pools or control peptides (ViraFEST assay). An Oncomine TCR Beta short-read assay was used to sequence the DNA from cultured CD4+ T cells. TCRdb fed the PCR reads into MiXCR, producing one record per CDR3 protein. This sample has 8,500 to 14,000 distinct CDR3 sequences, with 50% to 60% found just once. Sequencing used CD4+ T cells from blood, cultured in vitro. The receptors were gathered from a human donor who had recovered from COVID-19.

This clonotype turned up a few times. J is TRBJ2-3 and V is TRBV20-1; a possible D gene is TRBD2 (6 bases). The V and J ends lost 3 bases and 4 bases respectively, with 14 bases between them. Germline loops: CDR1 DFQATT, CDR2 SNEGSKA (reference sequence). CDR3 length: 14 residues. The CDR3 loop reads CSASPLGGSDTQYF. Here the CDR3 DNA reads TGCAGTGCTAGCCCGCTGGGGGGTTCAGATACGCAGTATTTT.

V is TRBV28 and J is TRBJ2-4; the match to TRBD2 covers 12 bases. Unmatched junction bases numbered 4, after V lost 6 bases and J lost 1 base. The CDR3 totals 16 residues. Per germline, CDR1 MDHEN and CDR2 SYDVKM. The CDR3 region is CASSQGLAGAKNIQYF. The CDR3 coding sequence is TGTGCCAGCAGCCAGGGACTAGCGGGTGCCAAAAACATTCAGTACTTC.

This clonotype occurred a few times. The chain recombines TRBV24-1 with TRBJ1-5; 8 bases align to TRBD1. The CDR3 consists of 15 residues. Losses at the gene ends were 4 bases for V and 5 bases for J; bases not matched to a gene: 6. Looked up from germline, CDR1 is KGHDR and CDR2 is SFDVKD. CDR3 residues: CATSDPRQGHQPQHF. The CDR3 bases are TGTGCCACCAGTGACCCCCGACAGGGGCATCAGCCCCAGCATTTT.

The chain uses TRBV2 and TRBJ1-6; a possible D gene is TRBD1 (5 bases). CDR3 length: 14 amino acids. CDR1 and CDR2 (germline): SNHLY, FYNNEI. Trimming removed 2 bases from V and 7 bases from J, with 9 bases in between. The CDR3 loop is CASSETQGNSPLHF. CDR3 sequence (DNA): TGTGCCAGCAGTGAAACGCAGGGAAATTCACCCCTCCACTTT.

V gene TRBV2 combines with J gene TRBJ2-1; TRBD1 matches 9 bases. The germline CDR1 and CDR2 sequences are SNHLY and FYNNEI. After removal of 6 bases from V and 5 bases from J, the junction contained 11 bases not matched to a gene. The CDR3 is made up of 16 amino acids. The CDR3 nucleotides are TGTGCCAGCAGCAGAGCTTACAGGGGGCGCAACAATGAGCAGTTCTTC. This encodes CASSRAYRGRNNEQFF. Variable domain in full (rest from reference TRBV2 and TRBJ2-1): EPEVTQTPSHQVTQMGQEVILRCVPISNHLYFYWYRQILGQKVEFLVSFYNNEISEKSEIFDDQFSVERPDGSNFTLKIRSTKLEDSAMYFCASSRAYRGRNNEQFFGPGTRLTVL.

The chain links TRBV6-2 or TRBV6-3 to TRBJ2-3; TRBD2 matches at 11 bases. The CDR3 consists of 15 residues. Germline trimming cut 5 bases from V and 5 bases from J; bases unmatched to any gene: 6. Germline V gives CDR1 MNHEY, CDR2 SVGEGT. The DNA for the CDR3 is TGTGCCAGCAGTGGCTCGGGACTAGCGGAAGATACGCAGTATTTT. This sequence encodes CASSGSGLAEDTQYF.

The V gene is TRBV2, the J gene TRBJ2-2; 12 bases fit TRBD1. From germline, CDR1 is SNHLY and CDR2 FYNNEI. The V gene end was trimmed by 5 bases and the J gene end by 5 bases; junction bases not matched to a gene: 12. The CDR3 extends over 18 amino acids. The CDR3, as DNA: TGTGCCAGCAGTCCCAAGAGTGGGACAGGGGGCCGTACCGGGGAGCTGTTTTTT. Its translation is CASSPKSGTGGRTGELFF. The whole variable domain, filled in from reference TRBV2 and TRBJ2-2, reads EPEVTQTPSHQVTQMGQEVILRCVPISNHLYFYWYRQILGQKVEFLVSFYNNEISEKSEIFDDQFSVERPDGSNFTLKIRSTKLEDSAMYFCASSPKSGTGGRTGELFFGEGSRLTVL.

The gene calls are TRBV10-3 and TRBJ2-3, with 11 nucleotides matching TRBD2. The J segment lost 8 bases and the V segment lost 3 bases, leaving 4 bases of the junction unmatched. The germline gives CDR1 ENHRY, CDR2 SYGVKD. CDR3 length: 14 residues. Here the CDR3 reads CAISDSGGVGTQYF. The CDR3 DNA follows: TGTGCCATCAGTGATAGCGGGGGGGTCGGTACGCAGTATTTT.

This sequence joins TRBV6-1 and TRBJ2-1; a weak D match, TRBD1 (5 bases). CDR1 is MNHNS, CDR2 SASEGT, per germline. V was trimmed by 6 bases and J by 1 base, leaving 19 bases between them. The CDR3 length is 17 residues. CDR3 in amino acids: CASRGRAIKPSYNEQFF. Written as DNA, the CDR3 is TGTGCCAGCAGGGGCAGGGCTATTAAACCATCCTACAATGAGCAGTTCTTC.

J is TRBJ1-1 and V is TRBV7-9, with 7 positions matching TRBD1. Per germline, CDR1 SEHNR and CDR2 FQNEAQ (reference sequence). The CDR3 has 17 amino acids. The trim removed 7 bases at V and 3 bases at J, leaving 17 bases unmatched. In DNA, the CDR3 is TGTGCCAGCACCGCTCAGGGCAGGGGGTTTTATGACACTGAAGCTTTCTTT. Translating it yields CASTAQGRGFYDTEAFF.

This rearrangement joins TRBV7-6 to TRBJ2-5; weak D call: TRBD1 (5 bases). The CDR3 totals 15 residues. CDR1 SGHVS and CDR2 FNYEAQ come from the germline V gene. The V gene lost 1 base and the J gene lost 5 bases, with 14 bases spanning the gap. This chain's CDR3 is CASSLGTGRWETQYF. Written as DNA, the CDR3 is TGTGCCAGCAGCTTAGGAACAGGAAGATGGGAGACCCAGTACTTC.